Shown below are 30 T cell receptor beta chains from a single sample sequenced in a study of cytotoxic CD8 clonotypes in ibrutinib-treated CLL. This table comes from immunoSEQ multiplex PCR, and its TCRdb copy is limited to in-frame clones, with some not included. The table includes roughly 50,000 clones, 50% to 65% detected once. The sample here was PBMCs, taken after 24 months of ibrutinib treatment. The receptors were sampled from a human donor with chronic lymphocytic leukemia.

The table lists this clone with a count of one. The chain recombines TRBV27 with TRBJ2-1, with unresolved D. The CDR3 extends over 13 amino acids. V was pared by 5 bases and J by 4 bases, with 9 bases between. Germline assignment: CDR1 MNHEY and CDR2 SMNVEV (reference sequence). CDR3 coding DNA: TGTGCCAGCAGTCCCGGACGGTACAATGAGCAGTTCTTC. As protein: CASSPGRYNEQFF.

The chain carries TRBV9 and TRBJ1-6, with D possibly being TRBD1 (5 bases). There are 15 residues in the CDR3. Germline loops: CDR1 SGDLS, CDR2 YYNGEE. V lost 6 bases, J lost 9 bases, and 19 bases lay in between. CDR3 amino acids: CASTEFPQGGSPLHF. The CDR3 DNA reads as TGTGCCAGCACAGAGTTCCCCCAGGGCGGTTCACCCCTCCACTTT.

The rearrangement uses TRBV10-2 and TRBJ2-3, with TRBD1 matching over 11 bases. The CDR3 covers 15 residues. V was pared by 8 bases and J by 3 bases, with 7 bases of the junction left unmatched. Germline CDR1 reads WSHSY; CDR2 reads SAAADI. The CDR3 protein is CASAWDRGRTDTQYF. The CDR3 nucleotides are TGCGCCAGCGCATGGGACAGGGGGAGAACAGATACGCAGTATTTT.

Sample share makes this clone medium-sized (0.01 to 0.1%). The chain recombines TRBV5-6 with TRBJ2-3, with D perhaps given as TRBD1 or TRBD2 (7 bases each). This CDR3 is built from 14 residues. The germline gives CDR1 SGHDT, CDR2 YYEEEE. Trimming took off 3 bases at V and 6 bases at J, with 14 bases between the two ends. Here the CDR3 DNA reads TGTGCCAGCAGCTACGACAGGGAGGGGGATACGCAGTATTTT. It encodes CASSYDREGDTQYF. The full variable domain, its missing parts supplied by reference TRBV5-6 and TRBJ2-3, is DAGVTQSPTHLIKTRGQQVTLRCSPKSGHDTVSWYQQALGQGPQFIFQYYEEEERQRGNFPDRFSGHQFPNYSSELNVNALLLGDSALYLCASSYDREGDTQYFGPGTRLTVL.

A note on this clone: This is likely an artifact of a read error, given a far larger clone one base away. The chain uses TRBV19 and TRBJ2-7; the D gene is possibly TRBD1 (6 bases). There are 17 residues in the CDR3. The germline CDR1 and CDR2 sequences are LNHDA and SQIVND (reference sequence). The CDR3 spells CASSMLDRSSYNSPLHF. The CDR3 nucleotides read TGTGCCAGTAGTATGTTGGACAGAAGCTCCTATAATTCACCCCTCCACTTC.

As regards this clone: Other nucleotide sequences in the sample specify the same CDR3. V gene TRBV6-5 combines with J gene TRBJ1-5, with TRBD1 identical over 7 bases. With 5 bases clipped from V and 5 bases from J, the junction kept 0 bases outside the gene matches. There are 12 residues in the CDR3. The germline CDR1 and CDR2 sequences are MNHEY and SVGAGI. This CDR3 reads CASSTGDQPQHF. The CDR3 region has the DNA TGTGCCAGCAGTACAGGGGATCAGCCCCAGCATTTT.

The chain uses TRBV19 and TRBJ2-1; 8 bases align to TRBD2. The CDR3 consists of 14 residues. V lost 6 bases and J lost 7; bases outside the gene matches: 8. In germline, CDR1 is LNHDA, CDR2 SQIVND (reference sequence). The DNA for the CDR3 is TGTGCCAGTAGGGTCTTAGCGGGGCCTAATGAGCAGTTCTTC. It yields the protein CASRVLAGPNEQFF.

A remark on this clone: One end of the junction varies from germline; a read error may be responsible. The chain joins TRBV20-1 to TRBJ2-3; D remains ambiguous. The CDR3 contains 10 residues. Germline lookup yields CDR1 DFQATT and CDR2 SNEGSKA (reference sequence). DNA of the CDR3: TGCAGTGCTAGAAGTAGGTATCCGATCTTT. It yields the protein CSARSRYPIF.

The chain links TRBV7-9 to TRBJ2-7; a possible D gene is TRBD2 (5 bases). The CDR3 contains 15 residues. The germline V and J ends were trimmed by 5 bases and 4 bases, with 18 bases remaining between them. Germline V gene sequence: CDR1 SEHNR, CDR2 FQNEAQ (reference sequence). The CDR3 DNA is TGTGCCAGCAGCCTCTTAACGGGGATGGCTTACGAGCAGTACTTC. Protein: CASSLLTGMAYEQYF.

The CDR3, as DNA: TGTGCCAGCAGCTCTGGACAGCAGAATTCACCCCTCCACTTT. It codes for CASSSGQQNSPLHF. V gene TRBV7-9 combines with J gene TRBJ1-6, with D perhaps TRBD1 (6 bases). The CDR3 consists of 14 residues. V was pared by 4 bases and J by 7 bases, with 11 bases between. Germline CDR1 reads SEHNR; CDR2 reads FQNEAQ (reference sequence).

The genes are TRBV19 and TRBJ2-5, with D perhaps assigned TRBD1 or TRBD2 (5 bases each). Trimming removed 10 bases from V and 2 bases from J, with 20 bases in between. Germline loops: CDR1 LNHDA, CDR2 SQIVND (reference sequence). This CDR3 has 15 amino acids. The CDR3 DNA is TGTGCCACCCAAAACAGAGGGGCCCAACAAGAGACCCAGTACTTC. Translated, it gives CATQNRGAQQETQYF.

The J gene is TRBJ2-1, the V gene TRBV5-1, with 7 nucleotides matching TRBD1. CDR1 is SGHRS and CDR2 is YFSETQ in the germline V gene. The CDR3 loop spans 14 amino acids. The CDR3 nucleotides are TGCGCTGACAGGGTGGAATTGGGTTACAATGAGCAGTTCTTC. This codes for CADRVELGYNEQFF.

This chain uses TRBV5-4 with TRBJ1-6; D remains ambiguous. Germline lookup yields CDR1 SGHNT and CDR2 YYREEE (reference sequence). This CDR3 region has 14 residues. V was cut by 0 bases and J by 9 bases, with 10 bases left in between. In nucleotides, the CDR3 is TGTGCCAGCAGCTTGGGGGTTGATAGTTCACCCCTCCACTTT. This translates into CASSLGVDSSPLHF.

This clone was counted between two and nine times. This chain connects TRBV5-1 to TRBJ1-3; no clear D. CDR1 is SGHRS, CDR2 YFSETQ, per germline. Trimming cost V 2 bases and J 2 bases, with 8 bases left between them. The CDR3 runs to 14 residues. CDR3: CASSLEGPGNTIYF. The CDR3 nucleotides read TGCGCCAGCAGCTTAGAGGGCCCTGGAAACACCATATATTTT.

This chain uses TRBV6-5 with TRBJ1-3; 7 nucleotides match TRBD1. J gave up 4 bases and V 6 bases, and 6 bases lay outside the gene matches. The CDR3 spans 14 residues. Germline values: CDR1 MNHEY, CDR2 SVGAGI. The CDR3 nucleotides are TGTGCCAGCAGCCCGACAGGGTTAGGAAACACCATATATTTT. Translating gives CASSPTGLGNTIYF.

This chain connects TRBV15 to TRBJ1-1; D call uncertain. This CDR3 spans 15 amino acids. From germline, CDR1 is LNHNV and CDR2 YYDKDF (reference sequence). Trimming pared 1 base from V and 2 bases from J, leaving 11 bases between. CDR3 region: CATSRAGIYNTEAFF. The CDR3 coding sequence is TGTGCCACCAGCAGAGCGGGTATTTATAACACTGAAGCTTTCTTT.

The chain is built from TRBV2 and TRBJ2-7, with 12 bases aligning to TRBD1. V shed 7 bases and J 6 bases; nucleotides not matched to a gene: 7. The CDR3 has 14 residues. CDR1 is SNHLY and CDR2 is FYNNEI in the germline V gene. The CDR3 spells CASTSLGQGAEQYF. The CDR3 DNA follows: TGTGCCAGCACCAGTCTGGGACAGGGGGCCGAGCAGTACTTC.

This chain joins TRBV5-1 and TRBJ2-5; possible D gene TRBD2, 6 bases. This CDR3 comprises 14 residues. The germline gives CDR1 SGHRS, CDR2 YFSETQ. Trimming cost V 4 bases and J 5 bases, with 15 bases left between them. This CDR3 reads CASSRVGRQETQYF. For the CDR3, the DNA is TGCGCCAGCAGCCGGGTAGGGAGGCAGGAGACCCAGTACTTC.

The chain joins TRBV6-5 to TRBJ2-7; D gene ambiguous. Germline assignment: CDR1 MNHEY and CDR2 SVGAGI. The V end was cut by 4 bases, the J end by 0 bases, with 16 bases between. The CDR3 spans 16 residues. The CDR3 spells CASSSTLTITSYEQYF. CDR3 in DNA: TGTGCCAGCAGTTCGACACTCACCATCACCTCCTACGAGCAGTACTTC.

In its sample, this clone was seen a few times. The chain joins TRBV7-9 to TRBJ2-3; 11 nucleotides align to TRBD2. The germline gives CDR1 SEHNR, CDR2 FQNEAQ (reference sequence). CDR3 length equals 16 residues. J lost 9 bases, V lost 11 bases, and 19 bases had no gene match. The CDR3 coding sequence is TGTGCCGGAAGTGGCCTAGCGGGGGGCCTGGAGGGAACGCAGTATTTT. The encoded protein is CAGSGLAGGLEGTQYF.

This clone was seen a handful of times. This chain links TRBV14 with TRBJ2-1; 7 bases match TRBD1. CDR1 and CDR2 from the germline V gene are SGHDN and FVKESK. This CDR3 spans 16 amino acids. V dropped 4 bases and J dropped 5; count of bases not matched to a gene: 11. The CDR3 sequence is CASSPLPTGLNNEQFF. CDR3 DNA: TGTGCCAGCAGCCCTCTCCCGACAGGGTTGAACAATGAGCAGTTCTTC.

The CDR3 spells CASSLAGTSGAHEQFF. The CDR3 DNA reads as TGTGCCAGCAGCTTAGCGGGGACTAGCGGGGCCCATGAGCAGTTCTTC. This rearrangement joins TRBV11-3 to TRBJ2-1, with 13 bases matching TRBD2. Germline values: CDR1 SGHNT, CDR2 YENEEA. Trimming removed 1 base from V and 8 bases from J; junction bases left unmatched: 5. The CDR3 length is 16 residues.

The V call is TRBV11-2, the J call TRBJ2-3, with TRBD2 identical over 16 bases. This CDR3 has 17 amino acids. Germline lookup yields CDR1 SGHAT and CDR2 FQNNGV. The ends lost 5 bases at V and 5 bases at J; junction bases unmatched: 7. The CDR3: CASSPGTSGGDGDTQYF. CDR3 nucleotide sequence: TGTGCCAGCAGCCCGGGGACTAGCGGGGGGGATGGAGATACGCAGTATTTT.

V and J are TRBV6-1 and TRBJ2-3; the D gene is possibly TRBD2 (6 bases). The CDR3 runs 13 residues. Germline V gene lookup returns CDR1 MNHNS and CDR2 SASEGT. Deletions cut 11 bases from V and 5 bases from J, with 17 bases between. The CDR3 bases are TGTGCCGCGCGAACTAGCACGGGAGATACGCAGTATTTT. Encoded protein: CAARTSTGDTQYF.

J is TRBJ2-3 and V is TRBV7-9, with TRBD2 matching 14 bases. J lost 2 bases, V lost 5 bases, and 3 bases had no gene match. Looked up from germline, CDR1 is SEHNR and CDR2 is FQNEAQ (reference sequence). The CDR3 is 16 amino acids. CDR3 nucleotide sequence: TGTGCCAGCAGCCGGACTAGCGGGGGGATCACAGATACGCAGTATTTT. It codes for CASSRTSGGITDTQYF.

The gene calls are TRBV11-2 and TRBJ2-7, with 7 bases aligning to TRBD1. The CDR3 loop spans 14 amino acids. CDR1 and CDR2 (germline): SGHAT, FQNNGV. V dropped 4 bases and J dropped 1; count of bases not matched to a gene: 4. CDR3 sequence (DNA): TGTGCCAGCAGCTACCAACAGGGGTCCTACGAGCAGTACTTC. Its protein is CASSYQQGSYEQYF.

The CDR3: CATSPRSGNTIYF. In DNA, the CDR3 is TGTGCCACCAGCCCCCGCAGCGGAAACACCATATATTTT. The rearrangement joins TRBV15 to TRBJ1-3; D call uncertain. The CDR3 sequence is 13 residues long. V was pared by 5 bases and J by 4 bases, with 9 bases between. Per germline, CDR1 LNHNV and CDR2 YYDKDF (reference sequence).

This chain connects TRBV10-3 to TRBJ1-1; TRBD1 agrees at 7 bases. The CDR3 is 11 amino acids. Germline lookup yields CDR1 ENHRY and CDR2 SYGVKD. The trim removed 7 bases at V and 8 bases at J, leaving 4 bases unmatched. CDR3 amino acids: CAITGGQEAFF. The CDR3 DNA sequence: TGTGCCATCACTGGGGGACAGGAAGCTTTCTTT.

This clone was seen a handful of times. The gene calls are TRBV27 and TRBJ1-1; D is unclear. Trimming stripped 4 bases from V and 8 bases from J, with 20 bases between. The CDR3 is 15 residues long. Germline values: CDR1 MNHEY, CDR2 SMNVEV (reference sequence). CDR3 protein: CASSWASGRSGEAFF. In DNA form, the CDR3 reads TGTGCCAGCAGTTGGGCATCGGGCAGGTCGGGAGAAGCTTTCTTT.

Ten or more counts support this clone. The J gene is TRBJ2-1, the V gene TRBV5-1, with 10 bases identical to TRBD2. This CDR3 contains 14 residues. J lost 5 bases, V lost 4 bases, and 3 bases had no gene match. Germline CDR1 and CDR2: SGHRS and YFSETQ. CDR3 DNA sequence: TGCGCCAGCAGCCAGCGGGGGGGTGACAATGAGCAGTTCTTC. Its translation is CASSQRGGDNEQFF.